One sample yielded the 21 T cell receptor beta chains listed below, sequenced in a study of human T cells and chemical hapten exposure. The time point was: patch test 2, 6 weeks after DPC sensitization. Documented treatment: therapeutic diphenylcyclopropenone sensitization with weekly scalp DPC. TCRdb reprocessed the RACE reads with MiXCR, giving one entry per CDR3 protein. The data show around 360,000 distinct CDR3 sequences, under 6.5% seen once. The sequencing here drew on whole blood, taken in connection with sensitization to the hapten diphenylcyclopropenone (DPC). The source is a woman between 18 and 29 years old with alopecia areata. Some clones in this sample may be carry-over from other donors' samples.

The chain carries TRBV11-2 and TRBJ1-6; TRBD1 matches at 9 bases. Trimming took 5 bases from V and 10 from J; bases not matched to a gene: 9. CDR1 is SGHAT, CDR2 FQNNGV, per germline. The CDR3 covers 15 residues. The CDR3 is CASSTGQGGRSPLHF. In nucleotides, the CDR3 is TGTGCCAGCAGCACGGGACAGGGAGGAAGGTCACCCCTCCACTTT.

The chain has TRBV4-3 and TRBJ2-2, with 7 bases identical to TRBD1. The CDR3 totals 16 residues. J lost 1 base, V lost 0 bases, and 2 bases had no gene match. The V gene's germline CDR1 is LGHNA and CDR2 YSLEER. CDR3 nucleotides: TGCGCCAGCAGCCAAGAGTACAGGGGGAACACCGGGGAGCTGTTTTTT. Its translation is CASSQEYRGNTGELFF.

This clonotype came up many times. The chain carries TRBV28 and TRBJ1-2, with D perhaps TRBD1 (5 bases). The CDR3 extends over 12 amino acids. Germline CDR1 MDHEN, CDR2 SYDVKM. The germline V and J ends were trimmed by 8 bases and 5 bases, with 12 bases remaining between them. Written as DNA, the CDR3 is TGTGCCAGCGGGGCTCCAGGGTATGGCTACACCTTC. Amino acids: CASGAPGYGYTF.

This clonotype has a handful of counts. V and J are TRBV18 and TRBJ2-1, with 14 bases fitting TRBD2. Per germline, CDR1 KGHSH and CDR2 LQKENI. The CDR3 runs 15 residues. V was clipped by 3 bases and J by 5 bases; unmatched bases: 0. CDR3 sequence (DNA): TGTGCCAGCTCACCGGGACTAGCGGGGGACAATGAGCAGTTCTTC. This encodes CASSPGLAGDNEQFF.

This clonotype has just a few counts. The chain carries TRBV20-1 and TRBJ2-3; unclear D gene. The CDR3 consists of 11 residues. The germline CDR1 and CDR2 sequences are DFQATT and SNEGSKA (reference sequence). V was trimmed by 2 bases and J by 5 bases, leaving 5 bases between them. CDR3 DNA: TGCAGTGCTAGATTTGTAGATACGCAGTATTTT. Amino acids: CSARFVDTQYF.

This clonotype was counted between two and nine times. The rearrangement uses TRBV5-6 and TRBJ1-1; TRBD1 is a possible D gene (5 bases). Germline V gene sequence: CDR1 SGHDT, CDR2 YYEEEE. The V end lost 2 bases, the J end lost 4 bases, and 12 bases lay between the germline ends. This CDR3 has 14 residues. DNA for the CDR3: TGTGCCAGCAGCTTAGGGTTCAGGGTCACTGAAGCTTTCTTT. It encodes CASSLGFRVTEAFF.

About this clonotype: Germline and junction disagree at one end, which may indicate a read error. This rearrangement joins TRBV14 to TRBJ2-6; D is tentatively TRBD1 or TRBD2 (5 bases each). Germline CDR1 reads SGHDN; CDR2 reads FVKESK. The CDR3 loop spans 13 amino acids. The CDR3 region has the DNA TGTGCCAGCAGGGACTCTGGGGCCAACGTCCTGATTTTC. This encodes CASRDSGANVLIF.

A few counts support this clonotype. The genes are TRBV20-1 and TRBJ2-3; the D gene is possibly TRBD2 (7 bases). Germline lookup yields CDR1 DFQATT and CDR2 SNEGSKA (reference sequence). The CDR3 consists of 16 residues. With 6 bases removed from V and 0 bases from J, the gap between germline ends came to 19 bases. The DNA of the CDR3 is TGCAGTGCCCCGGACGCGGGGGCCACCAGCACAGATACGCAGTATTTT. Its translation: CSAPDAGATSTDTQYF.

The chain combines TRBV20-1 with TRBJ1-2; D is possibly TRBD1 (6 bases). This CDR3 has 13 amino acids. Germline V CDR1 and CDR2: DFQATT, SNEGSKA (reference sequence). V was pared by 1 base and J by 6 bases, with 12 bases between. The CDR3 DNA reads as TGCAGTGCTAGAGTCCACAGGGTGGATGGCTACACCTTC. Its translation: CSARVHRVDGYTF.

In its sample, this clonotype was seen a few times. This chain connects TRBV6-2 or TRBV6-3 to TRBJ2-6; 8 nucleotides line up with TRBD1. The CDR3 covers 16 residues. The V and J ends lost 5 bases and 0 bases, in that order; junction bases with no gene match: 3. Germline V gene lookup returns CDR1 MNHEY and CDR2 SVGEGT. The CDR3 is CASSGTGGSGANVLTF. CDR3 bases: TGTGCCAGCAGTGGGACAGGTGGCTCTGGGGCCAACGTCCTGACTTTC.

This clonotype was counted a few times. As DNA, the CDR3 is TGTGCCAGCAGCTCCATTGGGGGGGCGGCCTACGAGCAGTACTTC. The encoded protein is CASSSIGGAAYEQYF. The chain links TRBV12-3 or TRBV12-4 to TRBJ2-7; D may be TRBD2 (7 bases). This CDR3 has 15 residues. Trimming cost V 6 bases and J 2 bases, with 17 bases left between them.

The sample holds a few counts of this clonotype. This rearrangement joins TRBV12-3 or TRBV12-4 to TRBJ1-2; D is unclear. This CDR3 spans 11 amino acids. Trimming shortened V by 7 bases and J by 0 bases, and 3 bases separated the two germline ends. CDR3 sequence (DNA): TGTGCCAGCATTGCTAACTATGGCTACACCTTC. Protein sequence: CASIANYGYTF.

V usage is TRBV21-1 and J usage is TRBJ2-3; TRBD2 is taken as the D call from the table, unchecked against the DNA. TRBV21-1 is assigned pseudogene status. There are 17 residues in the CDR3. The CDR3 loop is CASPTSGGPGSTDTQYF. The CDR3 coding sequence is TGTGCCAGCCCGACTAGCGGGGGACCCGGGAGCACAGATACGCAGTATTTT.

This rearrangement joins TRBV19 to TRBJ1-5; 7 positions agree with TRBD1. Germline values: CDR1 LNHDA, CDR2 SQIVND (reference sequence). V lost 3 bases to trimming and J lost 8 bases; unmatched junction nucleotides: 10. CDR3 length equals 15 residues. CDR3: CASSILPRGKEPQHF. DNA of the CDR3: TGTGCCAGTAGTATCTTGCCCAGGGGGAAGGAGCCCCAGCATTTT.

This clonotype came up many times. The chain couples TRBV9 to TRBJ2-7; D is possibly TRBD1 or TRBD2 (5 bases each). Germline-derived CDR1 and CDR2 are SGDLS and YYNGEE. There are 13 residues in the CDR3. Trimming left V 4 bases short and J 3 bases short, with 11 bases between. DNA of the CDR3: TGTGCCAGCAGCTATGGGACGGACTACGAGCAGTACTTC. As protein: CASSYGTDYEQYF.

This clonotype was detected only a few times. This chain connects TRBV5-1 to TRBJ2-5; D is perhaps TRBD2 (6 bases). V was trimmed by 0 bases and J by 0 bases, leaving 12 bases between them. The CDR3 totals 16 residues. CDR1 is SGHRS and CDR2 is YFSETQ in the germline V gene. CDR3 bases: TGCGCCAGCAGCTTGGCGGGGGTGACGTACCAAGAGACCCAGTACTTC. This encodes CASSLAGVTYQETQYF.

The chain joins TRBV7-2 to TRBJ1-1, with D perhaps TRBD1 (6 bases). CDR1 SGHTA and CDR2 FQGNSA come from the germline V gene. V was shortened by 2 bases and J by 9 bases, with 10 bases between the two germline ends. CDR3 size: 12 residues. The DNA for the CDR3 is TGTGCCAGCAGCTTAATAAGGGGGAAAGCTTTCTTT. Translating it yields CASSLIRGKAFF.

This clonotype was detected ten times or more. The CDR3 protein is CASSAISPPREKLFF. The CDR3, as DNA: TGCGCCAGCAGCGCCATTTCCCCCCCCCGTGAAAAACTGTTTTTT. This rearrangement joins TRBV5-1 to TRBJ1-4; the D is unclear. CDR1 is SGHRS, CDR2 YFSETQ, per germline. The CDR3 is 15 residues long. Trimming took 4 bases from V and 7 from J, leaving 17 bases between them.

This clonotype was detected ten times or more. The chain uses TRBV7-2 and TRBJ1-5, with D maybe TRBD1 (5 bases). This CDR3 is 15 amino acids long. The germline CDR1 and CDR2 sequences are SGHTA and FQGNSA. V gave up 2 bases and J gave up 1 base, with 9 bases separating them. In DNA form, the CDR3 reads TGTGCCAGCAGCTTAACATGGGGGAGCAATCAGCCCCAGCATTTT. This encodes CASSLTWGSNQPQHF. The variable domain in full, completed from reference TRBV7-2 and TRBJ1-5, reads GAGVSQSPSNKVTEKGKDVELRCDPISGHTALYWYRQSLGQGLEFLIYFQGNSAPDKSGLPSDRFSAERTGGSVSTLTIQRTQQEDSAVYLCASSLTWGSNQPQHFGDGTRLSIL.

This clonotype was picked up a small number of times. The chain joins TRBV10-3 to TRBJ2-1, with 14 bases lining up with TRBD2. This CDR3 spans 17 amino acids. With V trimmed by 4 bases and J by 2 bases, 4 bases remained unmatched. CDR1 and CDR2 (germline): ENHRY, SYGVKD. The CDR3 region has the DNA TGTGCCATCAGTGGTGCGACTAGCGGGGGGGCCTACAATGAGCAGTTCTTC. Its translation: CAISGATSGGAYNEQFF.

This clonotype was observed many times. The V and J genes are TRBV4-1 and TRBJ1-6; D is unclear. CDR1 is MGHRA and CDR2 is YSYEKL in the germline V gene. This CDR3 region has 14 residues. V was shortened by 8 bases and J by 6 bases, with 14 bases between the two germline ends. CDR3 nucleotides: TGCGCCAGCCGTTATCCAGGAGCTAATTCACCCCTCCACTTT. Its protein is CASRYPGANSPLHF.